The next 9 T cell receptor beta chains were all read from a single sample in a study of blood T cell repertoires in COVID-19. Using immunoSEQ multiplex PCR, the repertoire was profiled, and TCRdb retains in-frame clones only, with some absent. The sample comprises a few hundred thousand clones, 86% of which are singletons, and over 7.5% rests with the top ten. The sequencing sample was made of peripheral blood. The source of these receptors is a man aged 35 to 55 who had recovered from COVID-19.

V is TRBV19 and J is TRBJ2-2, with TRBD2 as a possible D gene (6 bases). V was trimmed by 4 bases and J by 4 bases, leaving 16 bases between them. Per germline, CDR1 LNHDA and CDR2 SQIVND (reference sequence). This CDR3 contains 16 residues. This CDR3 is CASSNRLVTPTGELFF. The CDR3 nucleotides are TGTGCCAGTAGTAACCGACTAGTCACCCCCACCGGGGAGCTGTTTTTT. The full variable domain, completed using reference TRBV19 and TRBJ2-2, is DGGITQSPKYLFRKEGQNVTLSCEQNLNHDAMYWYRQDPGQGLRLIYYSQIVNDFQKGDIAEGYSVSREKKESFPLTVTSAQKNPTAFYLCASSNRLVTPTGELFFGEGSRLTVL.

This chain connects TRBV23-1 to TRBJ2-4, with D possibly being TRBD1 (5 bases). TRBV23-1 is labeled an ORF, and its function is uncertain. Trimming took 4 bases from V and 1 from J, leaving 23 bases between them. The CDR3 consists of 19 residues. CDR3 nucleotide sequence: TGCGCCAGCAGTCCCCGCACAGGCCCACTTCCTCTGGCCAAAAACATTCAGTACTTC. It codes for CASSPRTGPLPLAKNIQYF.

This chain connects TRBV7-2 to TRBJ2-7; TRBD2 aligns across 10 bases. CDR1 is SGHTA and CDR2 is FQGNSA in the germline V gene. The ends lost 2 bases at V and 3 bases at J; junction bases unmatched: 4. The CDR3 loop spans 15 amino acids. In nucleotides, the CDR3 is TGTGCCAGCAGCTTAACTAGCGGGGCGATCTACGAGCAGTACTTC. It is translated as CASSLTSGAIYEQYF.

The chain couples TRBV27 to TRBJ1-2; maybe TRBD1 (6 bases). CDR1 MNHEY and CDR2 SMNVEV come from the germline V gene (reference sequence). CDR3 length: 14 residues. Between the trimmed V and J ends, which lost 2 bases and 4 bases, there was a span of 11 bases. CDR3 residues: CASSLNPRGYGYTF. In nucleotides, the CDR3 is TGTGCCAGCAGTTTAAACCCCAGGGGCTATGGCTACACCTTC.

In its sample, this clone was seen once. This chain joins TRBV30 and TRBJ2-1; a possible D gene is TRBD2 (6 bases). Germline assignment: CDR1 GTSNPN and CDR2 SVGIG (reference sequence). V gave up 8 bases and J gave up 4 bases, with 12 bases separating them. CDR3 size: 12 residues. This CDR3 is CARRTIYNEQFF. As DNA, the CDR3 is TGTGCCCGGCGGACTATATACAATGAGCAGTTCTTC.

J is TRBJ2-1 and V is TRBV11-2; 10 bases align to TRBD2. The CDR3 spans 15 residues. Trimming cost V 4 bases and J 7 bases; bases outside gene matches: 7. Germline V gives CDR1 SGHAT, CDR2 FQNNGV. Written as DNA, the CDR3 is TGTGCCAGCAGCTCCACACCGGGACTAGCGAATGAGCAGTTCTTC. It specifies CASSSTPGLANEQFF.

A few counts support this clone. The chain employs TRBV7-8 and TRBJ2-7, with 8 nucleotides matching TRBD2. The CDR3 sequence is 14 residues long. V trimming: 10 bases; J trimming: 5 bases; junction bases outside the gene matches: 13. Germline CDR1 SGHVS, CDR2 FQNEAQ. This chain's CDR3 is CATTKTGGPNEQYF. The CDR3 nucleotides read TGTGCCACCACGAAAACGGGAGGGCCCAACGAGCAGTACTTC.

This clone was counted once. The chain has TRBV19 and TRBJ2-4; 8 bases are a match to TRBD1. Per germline, CDR1 LNHDA and CDR2 SQIVND (reference sequence). This CDR3 spans 14 amino acids. The trim removed 6 bases at V and 7 bases at J, leaving 8 bases unmatched. As DNA, the CDR3 is TGTGCCAGTAGGGACAGGGCGGTTCTGAACATTCAGTACTTC. It codes for CASRDRAVLNIQYF. The variable domain in full, completed from reference TRBV19 and TRBJ2-4, reads DGGITQSPKYLFRKEGQNVTLSCEQNLNHDAMYWYRQDPGQGLRLIYYSQIVNDFQKGDIAEGYSVSREKKESFPLTVTSAQKNPTAFYLCASRDRAVLNIQYFGAGTRLSVL.

The table lists this clone with a count of one. The rearrangement uses TRBV5-1 and TRBJ2-7; TRBD1 aligns across 9 bases. V was clipped by 2 bases and J by 5 bases; unmatched bases: 8. Germline lookup yields CDR1 SGHRS and CDR2 YFSETQ. The CDR3 sequence is 15 residues long. The CDR3 sequence: CASSFNRGPRNEQYF. The CDR3 nucleotides are TGCGCCAGCAGCTTTAACAGGGGGCCTCGCAACGAGCAGTACTTC.